This T cell receptor beta chain came from a study of immune evolution from preneoplasia to lung adenocarcinoma. CDR1 is SGHVS, CDR2 FQNEAQ, per germline. The ends lost 2 bases at V and 3 bases at J; junction bases unmatched: 3. The CDR3 has 14 amino acids. Clones were read by immunoSEQ multiplex PCR, and TCRdb kept only the in-frame ones, dropping some. Among 8,000 to 8,500 clones listed, 79% were seen once. V usage is TRBV7-8 and J usage is TRBJ1-1; 7 positions match TRBD1. The clonotype originates from a person aged 60 to 85 with lung adenocarcinoma. Sequencing was carried out using FFPE adjacent normal lung tissue. The CDR3, as DNA: TGTGCCAGCAGCTTAACAGGGGTAGACACTGAAGCTTTCTTT. Amino acids: CASSLTGVDTEAFF.